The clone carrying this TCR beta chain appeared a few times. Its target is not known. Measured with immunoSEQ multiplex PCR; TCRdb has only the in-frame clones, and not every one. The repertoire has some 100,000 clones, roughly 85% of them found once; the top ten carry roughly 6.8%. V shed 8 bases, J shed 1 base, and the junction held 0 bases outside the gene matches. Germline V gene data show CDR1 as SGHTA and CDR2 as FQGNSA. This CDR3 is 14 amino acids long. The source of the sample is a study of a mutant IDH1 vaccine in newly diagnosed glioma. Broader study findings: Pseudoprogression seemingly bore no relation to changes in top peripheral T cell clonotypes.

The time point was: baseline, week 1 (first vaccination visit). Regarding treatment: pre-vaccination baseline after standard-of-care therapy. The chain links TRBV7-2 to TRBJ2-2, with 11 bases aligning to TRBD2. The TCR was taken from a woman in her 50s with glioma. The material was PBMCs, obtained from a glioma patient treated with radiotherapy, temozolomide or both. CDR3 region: CASGTSGNTGELFF. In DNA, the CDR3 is TGTGCCAGCGGGACTAGCGGGAACACCGGGGAGCTGTTTTTT.